Below are 27 T cell receptor beta chains sequenced from a single sample in a study of control samples from healthy donors and cancer patients. Repertoires were generated with immunoSEQ multiplex PCR, while TCRdb's copy carries only in-frame clones and drops some. The data show about 85,000 clones, with approximately 91% seen just once and 6.5% to 8% held by the top ten. The sequenced sample was blood. The receptors here all came from a woman aged 60-75 years in good health.

The chain recombines TRBV7-9 with TRBJ2-3, with 8 bases fitting TRBD1. From germline, CDR1 is SEHNR and CDR2 FQNEAQ (reference sequence). The CDR3 is made up of 15 amino acids. The V and J ends lost 5 bases and 1 base, in that order; junction bases with no gene match: 5. Here the CDR3 DNA reads TGTGCCAGCAGCCCCCAGGGGGCTGGCACAGATACGCAGTATTTT. Residues: CASSPQGAGTDTQYF.

This CDR3 reads CAGNVNTEAFF. The CDR3 nucleotides read TGTGCCGGCAATGTAAACACTGAAGCTTTCTTT. This chain connects TRBV2 to TRBJ1-1; D is undetermined. This CDR3 has 11 residues. V was cut by 11 bases and J by 2 bases, with 9 bases left in between. Germline V gene data show CDR1 as SNHLY and CDR2 as FYNNEI.

The V and J genes are TRBV27 and TRBJ2-3; perhaps D is TRBD1 or TRBD2 (6 bases each). Germline CDR1 MNHEY, CDR2 SMNVEV (reference sequence). The CDR3 is 11 amino acids. V was clipped by 5 bases and J by 13 bases, with 13 bases between them. The CDR3, as DNA: TGTGCCAGCAGTCTAAGGGGGGTCGAGTATTTT. This gives the protein CASSLRGVEYF.

V gene TRBV7-2 combines with J gene TRBJ2-1, with a possible D match to TRBD2 (5 bases). Looked up from germline, CDR1 is SGHTA and CDR2 is FQGNSA. Trimming took 5 bases from V and 7 from J, leaving 9 bases between them. The CDR3 is 12 residues long. The CDR3 sequence: CASSRGGNEQFF. In DNA form, the CDR3 reads TGTGCCAGCAGCCGAGGAGGAAATGAGCAGTTCTTC.

This chain uses TRBV28 with TRBJ2-3; D gene unclear. CDR3 length: 16 residues. Germline V CDR1 and CDR2: MDHEN, SYDVKM. V was shortened by 5 bases and J by 3 bases, with 18 bases between the two germline ends. The CDR3 reads CASSPQVLPQTDTQYF. CDR3 in DNA: TGTGCCAGCAGTCCCCAGGTTTTACCTCAAACAGATACGCAGTATTTT.

The chain is built from TRBV20-1 and TRBJ2-3; unclear D gene. CDR1 and CDR2 from the germline V gene are DFQATT and SNEGSKA (reference sequence). This CDR3 contains 11 residues. CDR3 bases: TGCAGCACCGGAGCCACAGATACGCAGTATTTT. It is translated as CSTGATDTQYF.

The J gene is TRBJ2-1, the V gene TRBV13; 10 bases align to TRBD1. This CDR3 region has 15 residues. Germline V gene data show CDR1 as PRHDT and CDR2 as FYEKMQ (reference sequence). J gave up 3 bases and V 4 bases, and 3 bases lay outside the gene matches. The chain's CDR3 is CASSWGTGVYNEQFF. CDR3 in DNA: TGTGCCAGCAGCTGGGGGACAGGGGTCTACAATGAGCAGTTCTTC.

This chain links TRBV6-5 with TRBJ1-6, with unresolved D. This CDR3 is built from 13 residues. Germline CDR1 reads MNHEY; CDR2 reads SVGAGI. Trimming stripped 7 bases from V and 9 bases from J, with 13 bases between. The CDR3 reads CASIWAPVSPLHF. The DNA for the CDR3 is TGTGCCAGCATATGGGCTCCCGTTTCACCCCTCCACTTT.

The chain is built from TRBV30 and TRBJ1-1, with TRBD1 as a possible D gene (6 bases). With 3 bases removed from V and 10 bases from J, the gap between germline ends came to 21 bases. The CDR3 has 14 residues. The V gene's germline CDR1 is GTSNPN and CDR2 SVGIG (reference sequence). CDR3 sequence reads: CAWSRRGGEVGAFF. CDR3 nucleotides: TGTGCCTGGAGCCGACGAGGGGGGGAAGTCGGAGCTTTCTTT.

The J gene is TRBJ1-2, the V gene TRBV4-2; D call uncertain. In germline, CDR1 is LGHNA, CDR2 YNFKEQ. V was pared by 3 bases and J by 0 bases, with 11 bases between. The CDR3 covers 15 residues. The chain's CDR3 is CASSHPASPNYGYTF. DNA of the CDR3: TGTGCCAGCAGCCACCCGGCCAGCCCTAACTATGGCTACACCTTC.

This clone was observed once. V and J are TRBV4-1 and TRBJ2-2; D is possibly TRBD2 (6 bases). The CDR3 sequence is 14 residues long. CDR1 MGHRA and CDR2 YSYEKL come from the germline V gene. Trimming pared 1 base from V and 6 bases from J, leaving 9 bases between. CDR3 sequence reads: CASSQGPGAGELFF. CDR3 coding DNA: TGCGCCAGCAGCCAAGGGCCGGGAGCCGGGGAGCTGTTTTTT.

This chain links TRBV25-1 with TRBJ1-2; 9 nucleotides agree with TRBD1. CDR1 is MGHDK, CDR2 SYGVNS, per germline. The CDR3 has 16 residues. V lost 1 base to trimming and J lost 4 bases; unmatched junction nucleotides: 7. In DNA, the CDR3 is TGTGCCAGCAGTGAATCCCGGGACAGGGTTGGCTATGGCTACACCTTC. It encodes CASSESRDRVGYGYTF.

The chain uses TRBV4-3 and TRBJ1-2; maybe TRBD1 (6 bases). Trimming cost V 0 bases and J 4 bases, with 21 bases left between them. CDR3 size: 18 residues. The germline gives CDR1 LGHNA, CDR2 YSLEER. The CDR3: CASSQDYPGADSFYGYTF. The CDR3 DNA reads TGCGCCAGCAGCCAAGATTACCCAGGGGCCGATTCCTTCTATGGCTACACCTTC.

The V call is TRBV2, the J call TRBJ1-1; D not resolved. The V and J ends lost 8 bases and 5 bases respectively, with 21 bases between them. Germline assignment: CDR1 SNHLY and CDR2 FYNNEI. The CDR3 sequence is 15 residues long. The CDR3 DNA is TGTGCCAGCCCGGTGGGGAGCAGCGGGCAAACTGAAGCTTTCTTT. Protein product: CASPVGSSGQTEAFF.

This clone came up once. J is TRBJ1-1 and V is TRBV5-1; the match to TRBD1 covers 9 bases. The junction had 5 bases not matched to a gene; V was cut back by 4 bases and J by 4 bases. Germline V gene sequence: CDR1 SGHRS, CDR2 YFSETQ. The CDR3 runs to 14 residues. In nucleotides, the CDR3 is TGCGCCAGCAGCAGGGAGACAGGGGGCACTGAAGCTTTCTTT. This codes for CASSRETGGTEAFF.

The V gene is TRBV5-8, the J gene TRBJ2-7; 8 bases fit TRBD1. The germline V gene encodes CDR1 SGHTS and CDR2 YDEGEE. The CDR3 is 16 amino acids. V lost 0 bases, J lost 9 bases, and 14 bases stayed unmatched. The CDR3 loop is CASSLGPTGVPGRQYF. DNA for the CDR3: TGTGCCAGCAGCTTGGGGCCGACAGGGGTCCCTGGACGGCAGTACTTC.

This clone was seen just once. CDR3 region: CASTGPDYEQYF. The CDR3, as DNA: TGTGCCAGCACCGGACCCGACTACGAGCAGTACTTC. V and J are TRBV6-5 and TRBJ2-7; D remains ambiguous. Germline CDR1 MNHEY, CDR2 SVGAGI. Trimming took off 7 bases at V and 3 bases at J, with 10 bases between the two ends. The CDR3 is 12 residues long.

J is TRBJ2-1 and V is TRBV7-3, with D unclear. CDR3 size: 14 residues. Deletions cut 1 base from V and 0 bases from J, with 4 bases between. Germline V gives CDR1 SGHTA, CDR2 FQGTGA. The CDR3 DNA sequence: TGTGCCAGCAGCTTAAGTGGCTCCTACAATGAGCAGTTCTTC. Translation: CASSLSGSYNEQFF. Full variable domain (outside the CDR3, taken from reference TRBV7-3 and TRBJ2-1): GAGVSQTPSNKVTEKGKYVELRCDPISGHTALYWYRQSLGQGPEFLIYFQGTGAADDSGLPNDRFFAVRPEGSVSTLKIQRTERGDSAVYLCASSLSGSYNEQFFGPGTRLTVL.

This clone was observed a single time. V is TRBV30 and J is TRBJ2-1, with 11 bases that match TRBD2. Unmatched junction bases numbered 11, after V lost 0 bases and J lost 7 bases. Looked up from germline, CDR1 is GTSNPN and CDR2 is SVGIG (reference sequence). The CDR3 sequence is 17 residues long. The CDR3 DNA reads as TGTGCCTGGAGTGTACGAATAGCGGGGGGGCCTAAGAATGAGCAGTTCTTC. Encoded protein: CAWSVRIAGGPKNEQFF.

The rearrangement uses TRBV18 and TRBJ1-1; no definite D call. Looked up from germline, CDR1 is KGHSH and CDR2 is LQKENI. There are 14 residues in the CDR3. The ends were cut back, 1 base at V and 8 bases at J, with 14 bases in the middle. CDR3 sequence reads: CASSPRTAATEAFF. The CDR3 nucleotides are TGTGCCAGCTCACCACGGACGGCCGCCACCGAAGCTTTCTTT.

The chain couples TRBV4-3 to TRBJ2-2; 10 bases agree with TRBD2. The germline CDR1 and CDR2 sequences are LGHNA and YSLEER. With 1 base clipped from V and 3 bases from J, the junction kept 5 bases outside the gene matches. The CDR3 extends over 17 amino acids. The DNA for the CDR3 is TGCGCCAGCAGCCAAGGGGCTAGCGGGGGCCACACCGGGGAGCTGTTTTTT. This sequence encodes CASSQGASGGHTGELFF.

The chain is built from TRBV6-5 and TRBJ1-5; D remains unclear. Per germline, CDR1 MNHEY and CDR2 SVGAGI. CDR3 length equals 13 residues. V lost 5 bases to trimming and J lost 7 bases, with 12 bases between them. The CDR3 protein is CASSPPGNQPQHF. The CDR3 DNA follows: TGTGCCAGCAGTCCACCCGGGAACCAGCCCCAGCATTTT.

CDR3 nucleotide sequence: TGTGCCAGCAGCGTGCCGGCTAGCGGTTCCGACAATGAGCAGTTCTTC. It is translated as CASSVPASGSDNEQFF. V is TRBV9 and J is TRBJ2-1; 7 nucleotides match TRBD2. The germline gives CDR1 SGDLS, CDR2 YYNGEE. Losses at the gene ends were 2 bases for V and 5 bases for J; bases not matched to a gene: 10. The CDR3 length is 16 residues.

V usage is TRBV10-3 and J usage is TRBJ2-7; D is undetermined. Germline V gives CDR1 ENHRY, CDR2 SYGVKD. The CDR3 runs 12 residues. Trimming took off 7 bases at V and 0 bases at J, with 7 bases between the two ends. The CDR3 DNA is TGTGCCATCATGGCAGACTCCTACGAGCAGTACTTC. Encoded protein: CAIMADSYEQYF.

The chain has TRBV18 and TRBJ1-1; 8 nucleotides match TRBD1. The CDR3 has 17 residues. The junction had 10 bases not matched to a gene; V was cut back by 3 bases and J by 1 base. Germline-derived CDR1 and CDR2 are KGHSH and LQKENI. The CDR3 here is CASSPQAGGARNTEAFF. In DNA, the CDR3 is TGTGCCAGCTCACCGCAGGCAGGGGGCGCGCGGAACACTGAAGCTTTCTTT.

This chain connects TRBV4-3 to TRBJ2-5, with 11 bases identical to TRBD2. V lost 1 base and J lost 5; bases outside the gene matches: 12. Germline CDR1 LGHNA, CDR2 YSLEER. The CDR3 totals 18 residues. CDR3 in amino acids: CASSQAYSSGRWGETQYF. In DNA form, the CDR3 reads TGCGCCAGCAGCCAAGCGTACTCTAGCGGGAGGTGGGGTGAGACCCAGTACTTC.

The chain links TRBV3-1 (or the pseudogene TRBV3-2) to TRBJ2-7, with D tentatively TRBD2 (5 bases). Between the trimmed V and J ends, which lost 4 bases and 2 bases, there was a span of 24 bases. The CDR3 spans 18 residues. Germline V gene sequence: CDR1 LGHDT, CDR2 YNNKEL (reference sequence). CDR3 sequence (DNA): TGTGCCAGCAGCCCATCCACTCGACTAACCCCAGTACCCTACGAGCAGTACTTC. Translating gives CASSPSTRLTPVPYEQYF.